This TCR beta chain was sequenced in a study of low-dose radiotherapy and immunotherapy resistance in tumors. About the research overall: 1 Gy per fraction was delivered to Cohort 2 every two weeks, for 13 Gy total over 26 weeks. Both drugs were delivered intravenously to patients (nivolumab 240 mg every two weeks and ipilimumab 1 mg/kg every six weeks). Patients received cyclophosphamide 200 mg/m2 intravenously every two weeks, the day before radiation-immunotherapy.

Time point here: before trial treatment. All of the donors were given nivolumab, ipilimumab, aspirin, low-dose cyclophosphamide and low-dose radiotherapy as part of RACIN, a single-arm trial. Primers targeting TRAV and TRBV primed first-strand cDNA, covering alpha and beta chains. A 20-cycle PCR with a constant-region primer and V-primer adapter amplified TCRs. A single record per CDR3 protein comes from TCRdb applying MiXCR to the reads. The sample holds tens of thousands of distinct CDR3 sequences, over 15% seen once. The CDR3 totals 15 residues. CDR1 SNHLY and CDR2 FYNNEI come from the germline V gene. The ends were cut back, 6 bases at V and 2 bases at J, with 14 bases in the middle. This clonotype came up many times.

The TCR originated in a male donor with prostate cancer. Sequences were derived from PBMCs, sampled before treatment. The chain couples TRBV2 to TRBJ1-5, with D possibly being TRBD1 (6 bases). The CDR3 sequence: CASRRTESGNQPQHF. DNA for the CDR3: TGTGCCAGCAGGCGGACAGAAAGTGGCAATCAGCCCCAGCATTTT.